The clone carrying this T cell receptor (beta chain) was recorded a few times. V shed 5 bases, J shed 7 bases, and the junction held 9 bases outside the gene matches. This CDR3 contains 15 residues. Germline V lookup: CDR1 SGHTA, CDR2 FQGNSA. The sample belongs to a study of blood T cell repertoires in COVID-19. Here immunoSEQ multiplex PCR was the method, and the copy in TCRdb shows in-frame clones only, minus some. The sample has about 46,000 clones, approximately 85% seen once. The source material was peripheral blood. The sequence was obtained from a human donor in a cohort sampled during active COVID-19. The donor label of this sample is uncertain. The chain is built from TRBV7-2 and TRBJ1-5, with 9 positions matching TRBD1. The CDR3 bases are TGTGCCAGCAGCACACAGGGACAGGGAGTGCAGCCCCAGCATTTT. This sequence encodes CASSTQGQGVQPQHF.